The rows below give T cell receptor beta chains drawn from one sample of a study of shared clonotypes between healthy human individuals. The protocol was immunoSEQ multiplex PCR, while the TCRdb copy is restricted to in-frame clones and leaves out a portion. The repertoire holds under 1,100,000 clones, with approximately 68% as singletons. Sequenced material: memory CD4+ T cells sorted from blood. The receptors were sampled from a man between 18 and 29 years old in good health. The CDR3 runs from the conserved cysteine through the conserved F or W. The D gene is left open where the match is weak. For some rows the clone size is stated as once, few or many, or as a class when expanded; others skip it.

>TRBJ2-3|-|-|TRBV10-3
CAISESRDTQYF
TGTGCCATCAGTGAGTCGAGAGATACGCAGTATTTT
>TRBJ1-4|TRBD1|-|TRBV13
CASSLGTGGAEKLFF
TGTGCCAGCAGCCTTGGGACAGGAGGGGCGGAAAAACTGTTTTTT
>TRBJ2-4|-|-|TRBV5-6
CASSRGTGRNIQYF
TGTGCCAGCAGCCGGGGGACCGGGCGGAACATTCAGTACTTC
>TRBJ2-2|-|-|TRBV7-7
CASSLERGIGELFF
TGTGCTAGCAGCTTAGAAAGAGGGATCGGGGAGCTGTTTTTT
>TRBJ2-1|-|many|TRBV7-2
CASSRLSAEQFF
TGTGCCAGCAGCCGACTTAGCGCTGAGCAGTTCTTC
>TRBJ2-3|-|-|TRBV4-1
CASSQETGYTQYF
TGCGCCAGCAGCCAAGAAACGGGGTATACGCAGTATTTT
>TRBJ1-2|-|-|TRBV6-5
CASSSDSTYGYTF
TGTGCCAGCAGTTCCGACAGTACGTATGGCTACACCTTC
>TRBJ1-1|TRBD1|-|TRBV7-2
CASSRSTGGTEAFF
TGTGCCAGCAGCCGATCTACAGGGGGCACTGAAGCTTTCTTT
>TRBJ1-5|TRBD1|-|TRBV7-2
CASSLSGTGGQHF
TGTGCCAGCAGCCTGTCCGGGACAGGGGGCCAGCATTTT
>TRBJ1-1|-|-|TRBV10-3
CAINEDRGTEAFF
TGTGCCATCAACGAGGACAGAGGGACTGAAGCTTTCTTT
>TRBJ1-2|TRBD1|few|TRBV19
CASTGSGQNYGYTF
TGTGCCAGTACTGGGTCGGGACAGAACTATGGCTACACCTTC
>TRBJ2-5|TRBD2|-|TRBV25-1
CASSRPAGGPETQYF
TGTGCCAGCAGCCGTCCAGCGGGAGGGCCGGAGACCCAGTACTTC
>TRBJ2-3|-|few|TRBV5-1
CASSFWYLGAADTQYF
TGCGCCAGCAGCTTCTGGTATCTGGGGGCGGCAGATACGCAGTATTTT
>TRBJ2-1|TRBD2|-|TRBV7-3
CASSPGLATHNEQFF
TGTGCCAGCAGCCCAGGACTAGCAACGCACAATGAGCAGTTCTTC
>TRBJ1-1|-|-|TRBV15
CATSRDRAGITEAFF
TGTGCCACCAGCAGAGATCGGGCAGGGATAACTGAAGCTTTCTTT
>TRBJ1-5|TRBD1|-|TRBV12-5
CASGEQGGQSQPQHF
TGTGCTAGTGGTGAACAGGGGGGACAGAGTCAGCCCCAGCATTTT
>TRBJ2-1|TRBD2|-|TRBV4-3
CASSQGTSGYNEQFF
TGCGCCAGCAGCCAAGGGACTAGCGGGTACAATGAGCAGTTCTTC
>TRBJ2-4|-|-|TRBV7-9
CASSLEGVGIQYF
TGTGCCAGCAGCTTAGAGGGGGTAGGCATTCAGTACTTC
>TRBJ2-1|TRBD2|-|TRBV30
CAWRRKRGNSYNEQFF
TGTGCCTGGAGGCGCAAGCGGGGGAACTCCTACAATGAGCAGTTCTTC
>TRBJ2-2|-|-|TRBV11-2
CASSLAPSGGANTGELFF
TGTGCCAGCAGCTTAGCGCCATCGGGGGGCGCGAACACCGGGGAGCTGTTTTTT
>TRBJ2-2|-|-|TRBV5-6
CASSLGLVVGELFF
TGTGCCAGCAGCTTGGGGCTAGTAGTCGGGGAGCTGTTTTTT
>TRBJ2-5|-|-|TRBV5-1
CASSLAEAGVGTQYF
TGCGCCAGCAGCTTGGCCGAGGCAGGGGTCGGGACCCAGTACTTC
>TRBJ2-3|-|-|TRBV2
CASRPTTGGQDTQYF
TGTGCCAGCAGGCCTACGACAGGCGGTCAAGATACGCAGTATTTT
>TRBJ1-1|TRBD1|once|TRBV5-1
CASSLTTGERGTEAFF
TGCGCCAGCAGCTTGACGACAGGGGAGCGGGGGACTGAAGCTTTCTTT
>TRBJ2-2|TRBD1|-|TRBV7-6
CASSGTGSATGELFF
TGTGCCAGCAGCGGGACAGGCAGCGCCACCGGGGAGCTGTTTTTT
>TRBJ1-5|-|few|TRBV19
CASTPEVQRNQPQHF
TGTGCCAGTACCCCCGAGGTCCAACGCAATCAGCCCCAGCATTTT
>TRBJ2-7|TRBD1|-|TRBV7-2
CASSFSKGTGEQYF
TGTGCCAGCAGCTTCTCTAAAGGGACAGGAGAGCAGTACTTC
>TRBJ1-5|-|few|TRBV5-1
CASSPGGPLPQHF
TGCGCCAGCAGCCCTGGCGGCCCTCTTCCCCAGCATTTT
>TRBJ2-6|TRBD1|once|TRBV4-3
CASSQDWGQGYSGANVLTF
TGCGCCAGCAGCCAAGATTGGGGACAGGGTTACTCTGGGGCCAACGTCCTGACTTTC
>TRBJ1-2|TRBD1|-|TRBV5-6
CASSPPRGGGYTF
TGTGCCAGCAGCCCTCCCAGGGGGGGAGGCTACACCTTC
>TRBJ1-2|-|-|TRBV9
CASSAHEGFYGYTF
TGTGCCAGCAGCGCACATGAGGGGTTCTATGGCTACACCTTC
>TRBJ2-5|-|-|TRBV15
CATSRGRVGETQYF
TGTGCCACCAGCAGAGGAAGGGTCGGGGAGACCCAGTACTTC
>TRBJ2-5|TRBD2|-|TRBV10-3
CAISESPSGRAGETQYF
TGTGCCATCAGTGAGAGTCCTAGCGGGAGGGCCGGGGAGACCCAGTACTTC
>TRBJ2-7|-|few|TRBV6-5
CASSRIGGEQYF
TGTGCCAGCAGTCGGATCGGAGGCGAGCAGTACTTC
>TRBJ1-6|-|-|TRBV5-4
CASSLGRVKPLHF
TGTGCCAGCAGCTTAGGCAGGGTCAAACCCCTCCACTTT
>TRBJ2-7|-|once|TRBV5-1
CASSLGTASSYEQYF
TGCGCCAGCAGCTTGGGGACGGCTAGCTCCTACGAGCAGTACTTC
>TRBJ2-4|-|-|TRBV7-2
CASSPQGGGWGNIQYF
TGTGCCAGCAGCCCCCAGGGTGGAGGGTGGGGAAACATTCAGTACTTC
>TRBJ2-7|TRBD1|few|TRBV28
CASVQYTGQGYEQYF
TGTGCCAGCGTCCAATATACAGGACAGGGGTACGAGCAGTACTTC
>TRBJ2-1|-|-|TRBV9
CASSVGTQSYNEQFF
TGTGCCAGCAGCGTAGGGACTCAGTCCTACAATGAGCAGTTCTTC
>TRBJ1-4|TRBD1|-|TRBV2
CASLRGAGGEKLFF
TGTGCCAGCCTGAGGGGGGCAGGGGGTGAAAAACTGTTTTTT
>TRBJ1-5|-|-|TRBV27
CASRTGSQPQHF
TGTGCCAGCAGGACGGGAAGTCAGCCCCAGCATTTT
>TRBJ2-1|TRBD2|-|TRBV7-9
CASSSWASGRNNEQFF
TGTGCCAGCAGCTCATGGGCTAGCGGGCGGAACAATGAGCAGTTCTTC
>TRBJ1-2|-|-|TRBV30
CAWRNNYGYTF
TGTGCCTGGAGGAATAACTATGGCTACACCTTC
>TRBJ1-2|-|-|TRBV28
CASSLLWGGNGYTF
TGTGCCAGCAGTCTTCTATGGGGGGGCAATGGCTACACCTTC
>TRBJ1-5|-|-|TRBV6-5
CASSSTGHNNQPQHF
TGTGCCAGCAGCTCCACTGGACACAACAATCAACCCCAGCATTTT
>TRBJ1-1|-|-|TRBV6-6
CASRGTIGGTEAFF
TGTGCCAGCAGGGGAACTATAGGGGGTACTGAAGCTTTCTTT